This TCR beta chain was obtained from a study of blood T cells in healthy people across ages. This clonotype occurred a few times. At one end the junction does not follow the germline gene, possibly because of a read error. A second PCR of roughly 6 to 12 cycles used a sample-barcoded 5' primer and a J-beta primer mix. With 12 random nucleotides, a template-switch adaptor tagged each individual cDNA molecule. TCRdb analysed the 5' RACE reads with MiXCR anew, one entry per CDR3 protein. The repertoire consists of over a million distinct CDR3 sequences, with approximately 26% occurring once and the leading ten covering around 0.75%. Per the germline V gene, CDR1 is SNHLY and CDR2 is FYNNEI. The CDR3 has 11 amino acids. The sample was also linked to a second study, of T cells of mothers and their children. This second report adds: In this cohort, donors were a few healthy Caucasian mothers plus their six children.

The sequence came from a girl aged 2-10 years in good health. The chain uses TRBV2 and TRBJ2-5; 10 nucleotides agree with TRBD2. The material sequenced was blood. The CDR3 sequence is CACAGLAEDHF. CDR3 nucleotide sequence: TGTGCCTGTGCTGGACTAGCGGAGGATCACTTC.